This is a list of T cell receptor beta chains from one sample in a study of human T cells and chemical hapten exposure. MiXCR, applied by TCRdb to the reads, yields one record per CDR3 protein. The profile shows about 120,000 distinct CDR3 sequences, approximately 9% of them singletons. Sequenced sample: whole blood. The receptors here all came from a human donor in good health. Some clones in this sample may be carry-over from other donors' samples. Each CDR3 is given with its conserved first and last residue. D genes are given only for firm matches. Clone size appears in some rows only: once, few, many, or a class for an expanded clone.

V	length	D	size	J	DNA	CDR3
TRBV19	14	TRBD1	-	TRBJ1-1	TGTGCCAGTAGTTTCAGGGGGGGAAACACTGAAGCTTTCTTT	CASSFRGGNTEAFF
TRBV6-1	14	TRBD1	-	TRBJ1-5	TGTGCCAGCAGGGATATTACAGGGGCCCAGCCCCAGCATTTT	CASRDITGAQPQHF
TRBV5-6	13	-	-	TRBJ2-1	TGTGCCAGCAGCTTGGAAGCCAGGGAGAAGCAGTTCTTC	CASSLEAREKQFF
TRBV6-2/TRBV6-3	11	-	few	TRBJ2-7	TGTGCCAGCAGTCCTGCGAGGGAGCAGTACTTC	CASSPAREQYF
TRBV12-3/TRBV12-4	14	-	-	TRBJ2-2	TGTGCCAGCAGTTTGTCGGGGGCCACCGGGGAGCTGTTTTTT	CASSLSGATGELFF
TRBV2	13	-	few	TRBJ2-1	TGTGCCAGCCGACTAGACCGGAACAATGAGCAGTTCTTC	CASRLDRNNEQFF
TRBV7-2	14	-	-	TRBJ2-3	TGTGCCAGCAGTCTCCTAACGATCACAGATACGCAGTATTTT	CASSLLTITDTQYF
TRBV19	14	-	-	TRBJ1-5	TGTGCCAGTAGTAAAAACAGAGACAATCAGCCCCAGCATTTT	CASSKNRDNQPQHF
TRBV7-6	18	TRBD1	-	TRBJ1-4	TGTGCCAGCAGCTTAGTAGCACCGGACAGGGCTCGTAATGAAAAACTGTTTTTT	CASSLVAPDRARNEKLFF
TRBV20-1	11	-	many	TRBJ2-1	TGCAGTGCTAAAGGTCACAATGAGCAGTTCTTC	CSAKGHNEQFF
TRBV20-1	15	-	few	TRBJ2-1	TGCAGTGCTAGAGTTAGGGGTAGCTCCTACAATGAGCAGTTCTTC	CSARVRGSSYNEQFF
TRBV29-1	17	TRBD2	many	TRBJ2-1	TGCAGCGTGGCCCCACAGTGGGCGGGAGCGGAGGCTGATGAGCAGTTCTTC	CSVAPQWAGAEADEQFF
TRBV19	12	-	-	TRBJ1-1	TGTGCCAGTAGTATGGGGAACACTGAAGCTTTCTTT	CASSMGNTEAFF
TRBV7-2	14	-	many	TRBJ2-2	TGTGCCAGCAGCGGCCGGGGGCCCACGGGGGAGCTGTTTTTT	CASSGRGPTGELFF
TRBV2	13	-	few	TRBJ2-4	TGTGCCAGTTTACAGGGGAGGGCAAACATTCAGTACTTC	CASLQGRANIQYF
TRBV29-1	13	-	many	TRBJ1-2	TGCAGCGGTACACAGGGATCCAACTATGGCTACACCTTC	CSGTQGSNYGYTF
TRBV20-1	14	-	many	TRBJ2-1	TGCAGTGCTAGAGACGGGCGGATCTACAATGAGCAGTTCTTC	CSARDGRIYNEQFF
TRBV18	14	TRBD1	-	TRBJ2-7	TGTGCCAGCTCAGACCGGGACAGACCATACGAGCAGTACTTC	CASSDRDRPYEQYF
TRBV2	15	-	few	TRBJ2-1	TGTGCCAGCCTCGTTAAGGGGCCACGAGGCAATGAGCAGTTCTTC	CASLVKGPRGNEQFF
TRBV4-1	15	TRBD1	few	TRBJ2-7	TGCGCCAGCAGCCTGGGGACAGGGTTATCCTACGAGCAGTACTTC	CASSLGTGLSYEQYF
TRBV29-1	13	TRBD1	many	TRBJ1-5	TGCAGCGTGGCACAGGGGGCGGGTCAGCCCCAGCATTTT	CSVAQGAGQPQHF
TRBV12-3/TRBV12-4	11	-	-	TRBJ2-3	TGTGCCAGTATGGCTTCAGATACGCAGTATTTT	CASMASDTQYF
TRBV7-9	16	TRBD2	-	TRBJ2-2	TGTGCCAGCAGCCCTATAGCGGGGTTGAAGACCGGGGAGCTGTTTTTT	CASSPIAGLKTGELFF
TRBV7-2	14	-	many	TRBJ2-7	TGTGCCAGCAGCTTGGGGGACAATGGGTACGAGCAGTACTTC	CASSLGDNGYEQYF
TRBV2	13	-	many	TRBJ2-1	TGTGCCAGCAGTGAAGGGGCGGCGAGGAGGCAGTTCTTC	CASSEGAARRQFF
TRBV29-1	12	-	-	TRBJ2-1	TGCACCCTGGGGGGGCAGGGGAATGAGCAGTTCTTC	CTLGGQGNEQFF
TRBV4-1	16	-	few	TRBJ2-5	TGCGCCAGCAGCCAAGGGCCCGGACTGATCCAAGAGACCCAGTACTTC	CASSQGPGLIQETQYF
TRBV20-1	16	-	-	TRBJ1-5	TGCAGTGCCCGAGGAGGTACCCATCATAGCAATCAGTCCCAGCATTTT	CSARGGTHHSNQSQHF
TRBV6-1	15	-	few	TRBJ1-1	TGTGCCAGCAGTGAACCGCAGGGATCGGGTACTGAAGCTTTCTTT	CASSEPQGSGTEAFF
TRBV5-1	13	TRBD1	few	TRBJ2-7	TGCGCCAGCACGGGACAGGGCCCCTACGAGCAGTACTTC	CASTGQGPYEQYF
TRBV5-1	15	TRBD2	-	TRBJ2-5	TGCGCCAGCAGTAAGGCGGGAGGAACCCAAGAGACCCAGTACTTC	CASSKAGGTQETQYF
TRBV11-2	14	TRBD2	few	TRBJ2-7	TGTGCCAGCAGCTCTGTAGCGGGGGGCTACGAGCAGTACTTC	CASSSVAGGYEQYF
TRBV20-1	13	TRBD1	many	TRBJ1-4	TGCAGTGCCTCAACTGGACAGGATGAAAAACTGTTTTTT	CSASTGQDEKLFF
TRBV5-1	14	TRBD1	many	TRBJ2-5	TGCGCCAGCAGCACCCGGACAGGTCAAGAGACCCAGTACTTC	CASSTRTGQETQYF
TRBV27	16	TRBD2	-	TRBJ2-5	TGTGCCAGCAGTCCAGGACTAGCGGGGACCACCTTTCCCCAGTACTTC	CASSPGLAGTTFPQYF
TRBV10-1	16	TRBD1	-	TRBJ1-5	TGCGCCAGCAGTGAAGGGGCAGGGGGGGGGAATCAGCCCCAGCATTTT	CASSEGAGGGNQPQHF
TRBV10-3	14	-	few	TRBJ1-2	TGTGCCGTCAGAGAGACAGAGCCTAACTATGGCTACACCTTC	CAVRETEPNYGYTF
TRBV3-1	14	-	few	TRBJ1-5	TGTGCCAGCAGCCAAGAACCAGGGGTACAGCCCCAGCATTTT	CASSQEPGVQPQHF
TRBV6-1	15	-	-	TRBJ1-4	TGTGCCAGCAGTGCCGGGGAGGGGAGCCTTCCAGAACTGTTTTTT	CASSAGEGSLPELFF
TRBV10-3	12	TRBD1	-	TRBJ2-6	TGTGCCATCAGTGAGTCGAACAGGGGGAATACTTTC	CAISESNRGNTF
TRBV7-2	15	-	many	TRBJ1-4	TGTGCCAGCACCATCTCGTCCACGGTGTCAGAGAGACTGTTTTTT	CASTISSTVSERLFF
TRBV20-1	12	-	-	TRBJ1-1	TGCAGTGCGAACCCAAGGGACGGTGAAGCTTTCTTT	CSANPRDGEAFF
TRBV6-5	13	-	few	TRBJ2-1	TGTGCCAGCAGTTACGGGCTAGCCAATGAGCAGTTCTTC	CASSYGLANEQFF
TRBV5-1	16	TRBD1	-	TRBJ2-7	TGCGCCAGCAGCTTGGGCGGGGCGGACAGGGGGTTCGAGCAGTACTTC	CASSLGGADRGFEQYF
TRBV19	16	-	few	TRBJ2-5	TGTGCCAGTAGTATCAGGCGGGGGCGCCGCCAAGAGACCCAGTACTTC	CASSIRRGRRQETQYF
TRBV6-5	19	TRBD2	-	TRBJ2-3	TGTGCCAGCAGTTACTCAGGGCTAGCGGGAGCCCTGAAGACAGATACGCAGTATTTT	CASSYSGLAGALKTDTQYF
TRBV27	13	-	few	TRBJ1-2	TGTGCCAGCAGCCGTATACAGGGAGATGGCTACACCTTC	CASSRIQGDGYTF
TRBV19	13	-	few	TRBJ1-5	TGTGCCAGTAGTAGGTCAGTTTATCAGCCCCAGCATTTT	CASSRSVYQPQHF
TRBV29-1	16	TRBD1	-	TRBJ2-7	TGCAGCGTTGAAGCGGGACAGGACGGGCGGCCCTACGAGCAGTACTTC	CSVEAGQDGRPYEQYF
TRBV4-3	15	TRBD1	-	TRBJ1-4	TGCGCCAGCAGCCCCAGAGACAGGGCCGATGAAAAACTGTTTTTT	CASSPRDRADEKLFF
TRBV29-1	13	-	many	TRBJ2-7	TGCAGCGTTGAAAGTGGGGGAGCCTACGAGCAGTACTTC	CSVESGGAYEQYF
TRBV18	13	TRBD2	-	TRBJ2-5	TGTGCCAGCTCACCGGTGGGAGGGGAGACCCAGTACTTC	CASSPVGGETQYF
TRBV29-1	14	-	many	TRBJ1-1	TGCAGCGTTTCTGCCGGGACGGTGAACACTGAAGCTTTCTTT	CSVSAGTVNTEAFF
TRBV27	13	-	few	TRBJ2-5	TGTGCCAGCAGGGGGCTGAAGGAAGAGACCCAGTACTTC	CASRGLKEETQYF
TRBV3-1	14	TRBD1	few	TRBJ2-1	TGTGCCAGCAGCCCCTGGACAGGGAAGAATGAGCAGTTCTTC	CASSPWTGKNEQFF
TRBV27	16	TRBD1	many	TRBJ1-1	TGTGCCAGCAGTTTTCAGGGGGCGCGTTCGAACACTGAAGCTTTCTTT	CASSFQGARSNTEAFF
TRBV10-3	14	TRBD1	many	TRBJ2-5	TGTGCCATCAGTGAACAGGGGACCCAGGAGACCCAGTACTTC	CAISEQGTQETQYF